A selection of T cell receptor beta chains follows, all from one sample in a study of CD4 T cell repertoires in COVID-19. Repertoires were generated with immunoSEQ multiplex PCR, while TCRdb's copy carries only in-frame clones and drops some. This sample has 7,000 to 8,500 clones, with approximately 80% found just once. Here the sequenced sample was effector memory CD4+ T cells from blood, taken before the COVID-19 pandemic. These receptors all come from a human donor who had COVID-19. Each CDR3 is given without its conserved first and last residue. The order of the fields is V gene, J gene, CDR3 protein.

TRBV2	TRBJ1-5	ASKQGGIGNQPQH
TRBV10-3	TRBJ2-4	AISSTGEENIQY
TRBV7-6	TRBJ2-3	ASSLMVAGASTDTQY
TRBV27	TRBJ1-1	ASSTQGLNTEAF
TRBV5-1	TRBJ2-3	ASSFSGTGDTQY
TRBV6-6	TRBJ1-3	ASSPPQSSGNTIY
TRBV27	TRBJ2-5	ASSLSRKETQY
TRBV9	TRBJ2-7	ASSVGTANYEQY
TRBV25-1	TRBJ2-5	ASSSEKGQETQY
TRBV18	TRBJ2-1	ASSLRLSTGDNEQF
TRBV7-2	TRBJ2-7	ASSPAAVGGEQY
TRBV28	TRBJ2-1	ASSSTGGAYNEQF
TRBV28	TRBJ2-7	ASSSPGLAWAYEQY
TRBV28	TRBJ1-2	ASRTTGTGAAIGYGYT
TRBV2	TRBJ2-2	ASSERSGGTGELF
TRBV11-2	TRBJ2-7	ASRKLAGAYEQY
TRBV6-6	TRBJ1-2	ASSQTGYYGYT
TRBV30	TRBJ1-1	AWTYNRENTEAF
TRBV11-2	TRBJ1-1	ASSFSGMAF
TRBV15	TRBJ2-3	ATSRDRGTDTQY
TRBV4-2	TRBJ2-2	ASSQAWTSGRLGTGELF
TRBV5-1	TRBJ2-1	ASSLAGLAGGASSYNEQF
TRBV7-2	TRBJ2-5	ASSSGQRVETQY
TRBV2	TRBJ2-1	ASSFGTSGGRF
TRBV30	TRBJ2-3	AWSGVTDTQY
TRBV7-9	TRBJ1-4	ASSQGQGGIEKLF
TRBV7-9	TRBJ2-2	ASSSRGTGGTGELF
TRBV19	TRBJ1-6	ASSLNRDRGRSPLH
TRBV6-5	TRBJ1-5	ASSYGAGNQPQH